Reported below is one T cell receptor beta chain. Its target is not known. 13 Jbeta primers and 60 Vbeta primers were used for the PCR. Only in-frame clones appear in the TCRdb table, and some are missing; sequencing was by immunoSEQ multiplex PCR. The sample lists 75,000 to 100,000 clones; around 8% were seen once. These data come from a study of cytomegalovirus exposure and HLA in healthy donors. General observations from the study: The later analysis indicated that the majority of CMV-associated TCR beta chains appeared HLA-restricted.

Sequencing used PBMCs. The clonotype originates from a man in his fifties in good health and CMV-seronegative.

The CDR3 loop is CASSFWATASGANVLTF. DNA of the CDR3: TGTGCCAGCAGTTTCTGGGCGACGGCCTCTGGGGCCAACGTCCTGACTTTC. V is TRBV28 and J is TRBJ2-6; no clear D gene. CDR3 size: 17 residues. Trimming stripped 3 bases from V and 0 bases from J, with 12 bases between. The germline gives CDR1 MDHEN, CDR2 SYDVKM.